Presented here are 14 T cell receptor beta chains from one specimen sequenced in a study of cytomegalovirus exposure and HLA in healthy donors. Profiled with immunoSEQ multiplex PCR; TCRdb holds only in-frame clones, not every one. The sample has some 260,000 clones, about 90% seen once. What was sequenced was PBMCs. These receptor sequences come from a woman between 25 and 40 years old in good health and CMV-seronegative.

The chain couples TRBV27 to TRBJ2-1, with D tentatively TRBD2 (6 bases). The V end was cut by 3 bases, the J end by 6 bases, with 9 bases between. The CDR3 extends over 13 amino acids. Germline CDR1 reads MNHEY; CDR2 reads SMNVEV (reference sequence). Here the CDR3 DNA reads TGTGCCAGCAGTTTCGCGGGGCCCAATGAGCAGTTCTTC. It is translated as CASSFAGPNEQFF.

The V gene is TRBV5-1, the J gene TRBJ2-7; 7 nucleotides match TRBD1. This CDR3 has 14 amino acids. Germline values: CDR1 SGHRS, CDR2 YFSETQ. Losses at the gene ends were 4 bases for V and 6 bases for J; bases not matched to a gene: 10. The CDR3 nucleotides read TGCGCCAGCAGCAATCGGACAGGCGGAGGCGAGCAGTACTTC. Amino acids: CASSNRTGGGEQYF.

The gene calls are TRBV11-3 and TRBJ2-7; 8 positions agree with TRBD1. Germline-derived CDR1 and CDR2 are SGHNT and YENEEA. This CDR3 is built from 15 residues. Trimming took 3 bases from V and 2 from J; bases not matched to a gene: 6. CDR3 sequence reads: CASSFGGGQAYEQYF. CDR3 nucleotides: TGTGCCAGCAGCTTTGGTGGGGGACAGGCCTACGAGCAGTACTTC.

The V gene is TRBV27, the J gene TRBJ2-7; D is undetermined. V lost 5 bases and J lost 4, with 12 bases in between. The CDR3 consists of 13 residues. Per germline, CDR1 MNHEY and CDR2 SMNVEV (reference sequence). The DNA for the CDR3 is TGTGCCAGCAGTAGTGGCCTCAGGTACGAGCAGTACTTC. It specifies CASSSGLRYEQYF.

V gene TRBV4-1 combines with J gene TRBJ2-1, with 9 bases that match TRBD2. Germline CDR1 is MGHRA and CDR2 is YSYEKL. This CDR3 spans 16 amino acids. V was clipped by 2 bases and J by 5 bases; unmatched bases: 7. This chain's CDR3 is CASSQQSGRLNNEQFF. Written as DNA, the CDR3 is TGCGCCAGCAGCCAACAAAGCGGGAGGCTCAACAATGAGCAGTTCTTC.

J is TRBJ2-6 and V is TRBV6-4; 8 nucleotides match TRBD1. The germline gives CDR1 MRHNA, CDR2 SNTAGT. The trim removed 5 bases at V and 0 bases at J, leaving 6 bases unmatched. The CDR3 is 17 amino acids. CDR3 in DNA: TGTGCCAGCAGTCCGGGACAGGAAATCTCTGGGGCCAACGTCCTGACTTTC. This translates into CASSPGQEISGANVLTF.

This rearrangement joins TRBV2 to TRBJ2-3, with a weak D call TRBD2 (6 bases). This CDR3 has 15 amino acids. Trimming left V 3 bases short and J 2 bases short, with 12 bases between. The germline V gene encodes CDR1 SNHLY and CDR2 FYNNEI. CDR3 sequence (DNA): TGTGCCAGCAGTGATGGGGGACTCCTCACAGATACGCAGTATTTT. This encodes CASSDGGLLTDTQYF.

This chain uses TRBV19 with TRBJ2-5, with TRBD1 identical over 10 bases. The CDR3 covers 15 residues. CDR1 LNHDA and CDR2 SQIVND come from the germline V gene (reference sequence). V shed 1 base, J shed 5 bases, and the junction held 4 bases outside the gene matches. Here the CDR3 DNA reads TGTGCCAGTAGTATAGGACAGGGGGCCGAGGAGACCCAGTACTTC. Its protein product is CASSIGQGAEETQYF.

V gene TRBV6-6 combines with J gene TRBJ2-3, with 12 positions matching TRBD2. Germline lookup yields CDR1 MNHNY and CDR2 SVGAGI (reference sequence). CDR3 length: 16 amino acids. The ends lost 2 bases at V and 3 bases at J; junction bases unmatched: 3. The DNA of the CDR3 is TGTGCCAGCAGTTACCCTAGCGGGAGGGAAACAGATACGCAGTATTTT. It codes for CASSYPSGRETDTQYF.

The chain has TRBV4-3 and TRBJ2-7; D unclear. CDR1 and CDR2 from the germline V gene are LGHNA and YSLEER. V gave up 1 base and J gave up 3 bases, with 10 bases separating them. CDR3 length: 14 residues. The CDR3 DNA is TGCGCCAGCAGCCAAGTTGGCAGGAACTACGAGCAGTACTTC. Protein sequence: CASSQVGRNYEQYF.

This sequence joins TRBV25-1 and TRBJ2-1; 12 nucleotides line up with TRBD2. With V trimmed by 4 bases and J by 0 bases, 7 bases remained unmatched. This CDR3 contains 18 residues. The germline gives CDR1 MGHDK, CDR2 SYGVNS. In DNA, the CDR3 is TGTGCCAGCAGTGGGACAGGACTAGCGGGGAGCTCCTACAATGAGCAGTTCTTC. It encodes CASSGTGLAGSSYNEQFF. The full variable domain, its missing parts supplied by reference TRBV25-1 and TRBJ2-1, is EADIYQTPRYLVIGTGKKITLECSQTMGHDKMYWYQQDPGMELHLIHYSYGVNSTEKGDLSSESTVSRIRTEHFPLTLESARPSHTSQYLCASSGTGLAGSSYNEQFFGPGTRLTVL.

As concerns this clone: The junction shows a germline mismatch at one end, possibly a read error. The chain has TRBV6-1 and TRBJ2-7; 8 bases map to TRBD1. Germline V gene sequence: CDR1 MNHNS, CDR2 SASEGT. The CDR3 runs to 13 residues. The CDR3 coding sequence is TGTGCCAGCTCTGGCCTGTACTTGACAGGGGTGGACTTC. It specifies CASSGLYLTGVDF.

The chain combines TRBV19 with TRBJ2-4; 7 bases fit TRBD1. With V trimmed by 8 bases and J by 5 bases, 3 bases remained unmatched. This CDR3 has 12 residues. Germline-derived CDR1 and CDR2 are LNHDA and SQIVND (reference sequence). The CDR3 sequence: CASEGQENIQYF. DNA for the CDR3: TGTGCCAGTGAAGGACAGGAAAACATTCAGTACTTC.

V and J are TRBV6-5 and TRBJ2-7, with 8 bases lining up with TRBD2. The CDR3 spans 13 residues. CDR1 and CDR2 from the germline V gene are MNHEY and SVGAGI. The V gene end was trimmed by 5 bases and the J gene end by 3 bases; junction bases not matched to a gene: 3. Here the CDR3 reads CASSSGTSYEQYF. The DNA for the CDR3 is TGTGCCAGCAGTAGCGGGACTAGCTACGAGCAGTACTTC.